Below, 17 T cell receptor beta chains from the same sample are listed, as sequenced in a study of post-analysis software for immune sequencing data. Overall study findings and caveats: When patients were compared with controls, 4 or 5 TRBV segments were more frequent, TRBV5-6, TRBV5-1 and TRBV20-1 among them.

Their target antigens are unknown. Libraries were made from TCR beta cDNA, and they carried unique molecular identifiers. TCRdb independently ran MiXCR on the PCR reads; one entry per CDR3 protein. The data hold around 260,000 distinct CDR3 sequences, with just over 35% observed a single time. Sequencing was done on a sample of blood. The receptor set was obtained from a girl aged 5 to 17 with multiple sclerosis.

Points on this clonotype: It may be a read error: a sequence one base away is much more abundant. The chain combines TRBV14 with TRBJ2-3; D is undetermined. Germline CDR1 is SGHDN and CDR2 is FVKESK. There are 12 residues in the CDR3. DNA of the CDR3: TGTGCCTGCAGCGAAAGACCAGATACGCAGTATTTT. Amino acid sequence: CACSERPDTQYF.

This clonotype has more than one count but fewer than ten. V is TRBV5-1 and J is TRBJ2-2; TRBD2 is a possible D gene (6 bases). The CDR3 totals 15 residues. Germline lookup yields CDR1 SGHRS and CDR2 YFSETQ. V dropped 2 bases and J dropped 4 bases, with 12 bases sitting between them. CDR3 sequence (DNA): TGCGCCAGCAGCTTCAGCCAGGGACTCACCGGGGAGCTGTTTTTT. Its protein product is CASSFSQGLTGELFF.

The table lists this clonotype with many counts. The chain has TRBV10-3 and TRBJ2-3, with 11 bases fitting TRBD2. The CDR3 loop spans 14 amino acids. Germline V gene lookup returns CDR1 ENHRY and CDR2 SYGVKD. Trimming at V came to 3 bases and at J to 11 bases, leaving 7 bases not matched to a gene. CDR3 region: CAISEPTSGNVQYF. CDR3 DNA sequence: TGTGCCATCAGTGAACCGACTAGCGGGAATGTGCAGTATTTT.

This CDR3 is CASSQEALAGERQYF. The CDR3 DNA sequence: TGTGCCAGCAGCCAAGAGGCACTAGCGGGAGAGCGGCAGTATTTT. V and J are TRBV4-2 and TRBJ2-3; 11 bases are a match to TRBD2. The CDR3 totals 15 residues. The V segment lost 0 bases and the J segment 11 bases; nucleotides outside the gene matches: 7. Germline lookup yields CDR1 LGHNA and CDR2 YNFKEQ.

Of note for this clonotype: At one end the junction does not follow the germline gene, possibly because of a read error. V usage is TRBV12-3 or TRBV12-4 and J usage is TRBJ1-6; TRBD1 is a possible D gene (5 bases). CDR3 length equals 19 residues. CDR3 protein: CASSLRRRQPSSYNSPPHF. DNA of the CDR3: TGTGCCAGCAGTTTGAGACGTCGACAGCCCAGCTCCTATAATTCACCCCCCCACTTT.

CDR3 amino acids: CASSLGGDPYYEQYF. CDR3 nucleotide sequence: TGTGCCAGCAGCCTCGGGGGGGATCCGTATTACGAGCAGTACTTC. The rearrangement uses TRBV7-9 and TRBJ2-7, with TRBD2 matching 8 bases. CDR1 is SEHNR, CDR2 FQNEAQ, per germline (reference sequence). Trimming at V came to 5 bases and at J to 4 bases, leaving 10 bases not matched to a gene. CDR3 length equals 15 residues.

This clonotype was recorded at least ten times. The chain has TRBV6-1 and TRBJ2-1; the D gene is possibly TRBD2 (6 bases). Trimming took 3 bases from V and 6 from J, leaving 15 bases between them. This CDR3 is built from 15 residues. CDR1 MNHNS and CDR2 SASEGT come from the germline V gene. The CDR3 spells CASSDNPGTSNEQFF. CDR3 coding DNA: TGTGCCAGCAGTGATAACCCCGGGACTTCCAATGAGCAGTTCTTC.

As for this clonotype: A read error may explain this, as a much larger clone is one base away. The chain links TRBV28 to TRBJ1-2, with D unresolved. CDR1 is MDHEN and CDR2 is SYDVKM in the germline V gene. This CDR3 comprises 15 residues. The germline V and J ends were trimmed by 3 bases and 6 bases, with 17 bases remaining between them. CDR3 sequence: CASSFPARNANGYTF. In DNA form, the CDR3 reads TGTGCCAGCAGTTTCCCTGCAAGAAATGCGAATGGCTACACCTTC.

The chain employs TRBV7-2 and TRBJ2-5; a weak D match, TRBD2 (7 bases). The closer fit of TRBJ2-7 to the DNA end suggests the J call may be wrong. Germline CDR1 reads SGHTA; CDR2 reads FQGNSA. The CDR3 covers 13 residues. The CDR3 nucleotides are TGTGCCAGCAGCTTAGGGGGGGGGCCCGAGCAGTACTTC. As protein: CASSLGGGPEQYF.

To note about this clonotype: A much more abundant neighbour one base away suggests this may be a read error. The chain combines TRBV20-1 with TRBJ2-1; the match to TRBD2 covers 12 bases. The CDR3 length is 16 residues. Trimming cost V 2 bases and J 8 bases; bases outside gene matches: 10. CDR1 and CDR2 from the germline V gene are DFQATT and SNEGSKA (reference sequence). CDR3 sequence (DNA): TGCAGTGCTAGACCAGCTACTAGCGGGGGGACCGATGAGCAGTTCTTC. Translation: CSARPATSGGTDEQFF.

Comment on this clonotype: This may arise from a read error, as a much more abundant clone is one base away. The rearrangement uses TRBV5-1 and TRBJ2-1, with unresolved D. The end of the DNA fits TRBJ2-7 better, so the J call may be wrong. The CDR3 runs 14 residues. Germline CDR1 SGHRS, CDR2 YFSETQ. Here the CDR3 reads CASSLGYLYNEQYF. The CDR3 DNA is TGCGCCAGCAGCTTGGGGTATCTTTACAATGAGCAGTACTTC.

Details on this clonotype: Just one base apart from a much larger clone, this may be a read error. J is TRBJ2-1 and V is TRBV28; the D call may be TRBD1 or TRBD2 (5 bases each). The CDR3 has 14 amino acids. Germline V gene lookup returns CDR1 MDHEN and CDR2 SYDVKM. CDR3 nucleotide sequence: TGTGCCAACAGTTTTAGGGACCTCTACAATGAGCAGTTCTTC. Translating it yields CANSFRDLYNEQFF.

The chain links TRBV5-1 to TRBJ2-4; D gene unclear. Germline V gene lookup returns CDR1 SGHRS and CDR2 YFSETQ. Trimming stripped 0 bases from V and 11 bases from J, with 15 bases between. CDR3 length equals 14 residues. The CDR3 bases are TGCGCCAGCAGCTTGGAGGCAGACGCTTTAGTTCAGTACTTC. This gives the protein CASSLEADALVQYF.

At least ten counts were recorded for this clonotype. The gene calls are TRBV7-3 and TRBJ2-3, with 9 bases identical to TRBD2. V trimming: 4 bases; J trimming: 6 bases; junction bases outside the gene matches: 8. The CDR3 extends over 15 amino acids. Germline V gene lookup returns CDR1 SGHTA and CDR2 FQGTGA. The DNA for the CDR3 is TGTGCCAGCAGCTCCCGAACTAGCGGGTTTGATACGCAGTATTTT. Its translation is CASSSRTSGFDTQYF.

The CDR3: CATSEYTGYGYTF. The CDR3 coding sequence is TGTGCCACCAGTGAATATACAGGGTATGGCTACACCTTC. The rearrangement links TRBV24-1 to TRBJ1-2, with a possible D match to TRBD1 (6 bases). In germline, CDR1 is KGHDR, CDR2 SFDVKD. The CDR3 consists of 13 residues. Trimming left V 4 bases short and J 5 bases short, with 10 bases between.

Concerning this clonotype: A read error may produce the germline difference seen at one junction end. J is TRBJ1-1 and V is TRBV11-2, with no clear D. The CDR3 sequence is 14 residues long. The germline V gene has CDR1 SGHAT and CDR2 FQNNGV. The CDR3 protein is CASSLGRPRTETFF. The CDR3 nucleotides are TGTGCCAGCAGCTTAGGACGGCCGAGGACTGAAACTTTCTTT.

With regard to this clonotype: A much larger clone sits a single nucleotide away, making a read error possible. This chain uses TRBV9 with TRBJ2-1; no definite D call. Germline V gene sequence: CDR1 SGDLS, CDR2 YYNGEE. The CDR3 is 13 amino acids. The DNA of the CDR3 is TGTGCCATCAGCGTAGGGCCTTACAATGAGCAGTTCTTC. This translates into CAISVGPYNEQFF.